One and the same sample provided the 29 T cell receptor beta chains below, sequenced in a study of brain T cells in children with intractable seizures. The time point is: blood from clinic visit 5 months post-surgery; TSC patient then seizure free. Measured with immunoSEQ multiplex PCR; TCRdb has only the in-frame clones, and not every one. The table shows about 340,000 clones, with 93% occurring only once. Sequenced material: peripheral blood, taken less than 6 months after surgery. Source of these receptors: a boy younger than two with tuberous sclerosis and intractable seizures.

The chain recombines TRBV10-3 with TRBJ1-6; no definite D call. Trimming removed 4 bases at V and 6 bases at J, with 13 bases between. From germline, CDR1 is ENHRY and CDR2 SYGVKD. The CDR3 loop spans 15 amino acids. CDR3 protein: CAISGEQVGNSPLHF. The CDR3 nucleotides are TGTGCCATCAGTGGCGAACAAGTGGGTAATTCACCCCTCCACTTT.

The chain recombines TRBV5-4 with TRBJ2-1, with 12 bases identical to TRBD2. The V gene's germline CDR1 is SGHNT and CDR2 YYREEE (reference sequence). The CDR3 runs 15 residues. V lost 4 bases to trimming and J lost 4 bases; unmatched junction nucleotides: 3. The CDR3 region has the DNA TGTGCCAGCAGCCGGACTAGCGGGAAGTACAATGAGCAGTTCTTC. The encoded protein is CASSRTSGKYNEQFF.

CDR3 sequence (DNA): TGTGCCTGGAGTGTAGGAAGGGATGGGGCCAACGTCCTGACTTTC. This translates into CAWSVGRDGANVLTF. The chain links TRBV30 to TRBJ2-6; D gene uncertain. This CDR3 contains 15 residues. Germline values: CDR1 GTSNPN, CDR2 SVGIG (reference sequence). The germline V and J ends were trimmed by 0 bases and 3 bases, with 9 bases remaining between them.

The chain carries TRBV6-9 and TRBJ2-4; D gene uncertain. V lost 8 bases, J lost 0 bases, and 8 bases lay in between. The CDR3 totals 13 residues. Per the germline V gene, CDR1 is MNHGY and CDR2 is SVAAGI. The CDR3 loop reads CASRSKAKNIQYF. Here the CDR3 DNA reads TGTGCCAGCCGGTCAAAAGCCAAAAACATTCAGTACTTC.

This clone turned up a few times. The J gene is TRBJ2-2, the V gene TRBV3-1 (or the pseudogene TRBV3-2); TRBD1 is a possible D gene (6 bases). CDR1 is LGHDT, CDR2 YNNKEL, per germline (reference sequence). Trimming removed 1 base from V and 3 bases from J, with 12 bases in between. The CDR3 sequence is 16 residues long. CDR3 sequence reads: CASSQVAGDDTGELFF. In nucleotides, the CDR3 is TGTGCCAGCAGCCAAGTGGCAGGGGACGACACCGGGGAGCTGTTTTTT.

As DNA, the CDR3 is TGTGCCTGGAGTGTACGCGGGGTCCAGCATTTT. Its protein product is CAWSVRGVQHF. This chain connects TRBV30 to TRBJ1-5; D unresolved. CDR1 is GTSNPN and CDR2 is SVGIG in the germline V gene (reference sequence). CDR3 size: 11 residues. Trimming took off 0 bases at V and 12 bases at J, with 9 bases between the two ends.

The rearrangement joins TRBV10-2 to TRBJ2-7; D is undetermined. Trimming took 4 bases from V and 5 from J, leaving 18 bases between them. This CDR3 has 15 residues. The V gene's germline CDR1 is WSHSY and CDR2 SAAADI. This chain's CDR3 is CASSASRSGGNEQYF. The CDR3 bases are TGCGCCAGCAGTGCGTCACGGTCAGGTGGGAACGAGCAGTACTTC.

DNA for the CDR3: TGTGCCAGCAGCTGGGGACTAGCGGGAGTAGTCGACAATGAGCAGTTCTTC. This encodes CASSWGLAGVVDNEQFF. The rearrangement uses TRBV9 and TRBJ2-1; 14 nucleotides line up with TRBD2. V was pared by 4 bases and J by 5 bases, with 8 bases of the junction left unmatched. CDR3 length: 17 residues. The germline CDR1 and CDR2 sequences are SGDLS and YYNGEE.

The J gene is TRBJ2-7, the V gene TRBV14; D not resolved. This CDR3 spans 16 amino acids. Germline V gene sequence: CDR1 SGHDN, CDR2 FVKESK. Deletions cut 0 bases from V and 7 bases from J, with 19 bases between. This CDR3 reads CASSQEVSAYVCEQYF. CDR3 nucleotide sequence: TGTGCCAGCAGCCAAGAAGTCTCTGCATATGTATGTGAGCAGTACTTC.

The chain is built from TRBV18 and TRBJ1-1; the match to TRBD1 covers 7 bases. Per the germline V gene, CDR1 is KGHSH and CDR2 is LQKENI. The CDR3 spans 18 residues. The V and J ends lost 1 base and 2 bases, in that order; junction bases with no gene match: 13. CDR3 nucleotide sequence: TGTGCCAGCTCACCACTAAGGAGCTTCGGGACAGACAACACTGAAGCTTTCTTT. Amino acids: CASSPLRSFGTDNTEAFF.

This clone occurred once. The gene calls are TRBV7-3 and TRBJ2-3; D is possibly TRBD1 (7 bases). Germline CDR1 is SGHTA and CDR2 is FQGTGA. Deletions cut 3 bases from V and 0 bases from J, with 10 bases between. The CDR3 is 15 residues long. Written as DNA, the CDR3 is TGTGCCAGCAGCTTTCAGGGGGGTAGCACAGATACGCAGTATTTT. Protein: CASSFQGGSTDTQYF. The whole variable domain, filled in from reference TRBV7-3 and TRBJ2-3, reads GAGVSQTPSNKVTEKGKYVELRCDPISGHTALYWYRQSLGQGPEFLIYFQGTGAADDSGLPNDRFFAVRPEGSVSTLKIQRTERGDSAVYLCASSFQGGSTDTQYFGPGTRLTVL.

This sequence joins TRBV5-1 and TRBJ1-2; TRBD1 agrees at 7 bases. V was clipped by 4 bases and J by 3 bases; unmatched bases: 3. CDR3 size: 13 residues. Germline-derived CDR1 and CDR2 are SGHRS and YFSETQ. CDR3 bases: TGCGCCAGCAGCGGGGACAGTGACTATGGCTACACCTTC. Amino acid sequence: CASSGDSDYGYTF.

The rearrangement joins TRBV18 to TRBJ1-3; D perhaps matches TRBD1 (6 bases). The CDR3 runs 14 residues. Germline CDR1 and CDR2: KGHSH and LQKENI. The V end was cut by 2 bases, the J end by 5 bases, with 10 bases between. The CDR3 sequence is CASSPSGERNTIYF. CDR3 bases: TGTGCCAGCTCACCATCAGGGGAACGAAACACCATATATTTT.

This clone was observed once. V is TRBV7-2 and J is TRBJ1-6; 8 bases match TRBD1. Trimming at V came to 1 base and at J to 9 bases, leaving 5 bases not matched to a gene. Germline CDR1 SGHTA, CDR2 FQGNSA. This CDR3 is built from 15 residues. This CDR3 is CASSLVDRASSPLHF. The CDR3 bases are TGTGCCAGCAGCTTAGTGGACAGGGCCAGTTCACCCCTCCACTTT.

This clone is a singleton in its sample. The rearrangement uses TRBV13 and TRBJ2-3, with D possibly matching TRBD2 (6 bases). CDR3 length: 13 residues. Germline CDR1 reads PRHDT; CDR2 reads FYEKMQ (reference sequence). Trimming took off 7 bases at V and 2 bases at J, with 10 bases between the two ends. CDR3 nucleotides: TGTGCCAGCAATGGGGGGAACACAGATACGCAGTATTTT. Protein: CASNGGNTDTQYF.

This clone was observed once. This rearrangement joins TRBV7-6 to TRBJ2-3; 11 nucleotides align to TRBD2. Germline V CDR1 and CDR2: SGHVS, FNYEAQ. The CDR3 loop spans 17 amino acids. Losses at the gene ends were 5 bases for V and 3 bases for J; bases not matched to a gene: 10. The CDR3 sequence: CASSQGGGTSGTDTQYF. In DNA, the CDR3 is TGTGCCAGCAGCCAAGGGGGGGGGACTAGCGGAACAGATACGCAGTATTTT. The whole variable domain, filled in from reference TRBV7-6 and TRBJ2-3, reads GAGVSQSPRYKVTKRGQDVALRCDPISGHVSLYWYRQALGQGPEFLTYFNYEAQQDKSGLPNDRFSAERPEGSISTLTIQRTEQRDSAMYRCASSQGGGTSGTDTQYFGPGTRLTVL.

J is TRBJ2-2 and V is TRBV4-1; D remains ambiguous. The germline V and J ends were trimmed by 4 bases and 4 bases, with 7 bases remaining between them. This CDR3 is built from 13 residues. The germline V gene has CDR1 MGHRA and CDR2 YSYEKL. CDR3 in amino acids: CASSLGFTGELFF. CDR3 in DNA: TGCGCCAGCAGCCTGGGGTTCACCGGGGAGCTGTTTTTT.

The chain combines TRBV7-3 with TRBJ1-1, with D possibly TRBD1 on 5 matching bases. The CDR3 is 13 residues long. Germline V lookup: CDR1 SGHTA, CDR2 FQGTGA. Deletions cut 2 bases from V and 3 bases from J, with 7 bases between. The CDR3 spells CASSLWGDTEAFF. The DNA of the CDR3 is TGTGCCAGCAGCTTATGGGGCGACACTGAAGCTTTCTTT. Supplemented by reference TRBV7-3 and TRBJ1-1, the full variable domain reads GAGVSQTPSNKVTEKGKYVELRCDPISGHTALYWYRQSLGQGPEFLIYFQGTGAADDSGLPNDRFFAVRPEGSVSTLKIQRTERGDSAVYLCASSLWGDTEAFFGQGTRLTVV.

This chain's CDR3 is CASSPPGQNYGYTF. DNA for the CDR3: TGTGCCAGCAGTCCTCCGGGACAAAACTATGGCTACACCTTC. The rearrangement links TRBV6-5 to TRBJ1-2; D perhaps matches TRBD1 (6 bases). This CDR3 comprises 14 residues. V shed 5 bases and J shed 2 bases, with 12 bases lying between them. Germline V CDR1 and CDR2: MNHEY, SVGAGI.

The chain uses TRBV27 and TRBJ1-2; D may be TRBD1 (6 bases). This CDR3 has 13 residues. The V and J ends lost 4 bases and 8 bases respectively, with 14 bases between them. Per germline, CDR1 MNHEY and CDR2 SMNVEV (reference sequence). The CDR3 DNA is TGTGCCAGCAGTTCGGCAGGGGTTGGGGGCTACACCTTC. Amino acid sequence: CASSSAGVGGYTF.

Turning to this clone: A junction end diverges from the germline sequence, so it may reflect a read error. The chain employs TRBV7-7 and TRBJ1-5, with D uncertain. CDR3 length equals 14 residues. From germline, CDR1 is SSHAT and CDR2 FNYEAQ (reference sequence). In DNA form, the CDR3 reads TGTGCTAGCAGCTTATATCGCGGGAATCAGCCCCAGCATTTT. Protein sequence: CASSLYRGNQPQHF.

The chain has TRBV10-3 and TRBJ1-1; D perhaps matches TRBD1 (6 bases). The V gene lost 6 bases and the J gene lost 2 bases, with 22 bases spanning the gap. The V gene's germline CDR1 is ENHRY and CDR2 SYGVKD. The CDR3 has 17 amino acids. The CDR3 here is CAISDELGGGRNTEAFF. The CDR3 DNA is TGTGCCATCAGCGACGAGTTGGGGGGGGGCCGTAACACTGAAGCTTTCTTT.

Here the CDR3 reads CASMFEGMNTGELFF. As DNA, the CDR3 is TGCGCCAGCATGTTTGAGGGGATGAACACCGGGGAGCTGTTTTTT. The chain joins TRBV5-1 to TRBJ2-2; D possibly matches TRBD1 or TRBD2 (5 bases each). Trimming took 6 bases from V and 1 from J, leaving 13 bases between them. Looked up from germline, CDR1 is SGHRS and CDR2 is YFSETQ. This CDR3 has 15 residues.

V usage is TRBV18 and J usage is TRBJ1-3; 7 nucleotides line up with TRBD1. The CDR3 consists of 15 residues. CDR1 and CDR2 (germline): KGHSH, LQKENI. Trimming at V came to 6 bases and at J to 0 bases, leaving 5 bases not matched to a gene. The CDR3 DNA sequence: TGTGCCAGCTCGCGTACAGGGGACTCTGGAAACACCATATATTTT. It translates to CASSRTGDSGNTIYF.

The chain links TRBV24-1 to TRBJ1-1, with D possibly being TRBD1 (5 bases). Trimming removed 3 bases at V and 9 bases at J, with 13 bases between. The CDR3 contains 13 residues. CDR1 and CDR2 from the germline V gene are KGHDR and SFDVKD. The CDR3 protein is CATSDTDRTQAFF. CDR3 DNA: TGTGCCACCAGTGATACTGACAGAACGCAAGCTTTCTTT.

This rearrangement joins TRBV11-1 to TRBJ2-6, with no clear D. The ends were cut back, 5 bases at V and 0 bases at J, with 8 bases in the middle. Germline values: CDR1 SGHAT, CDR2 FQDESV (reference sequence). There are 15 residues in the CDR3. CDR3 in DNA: TGTGCCAGCAGCCGTAGTTCCTCTGGGGCCAACGTCCTGACTTTC. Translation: CASSRSSSGANVLTF.

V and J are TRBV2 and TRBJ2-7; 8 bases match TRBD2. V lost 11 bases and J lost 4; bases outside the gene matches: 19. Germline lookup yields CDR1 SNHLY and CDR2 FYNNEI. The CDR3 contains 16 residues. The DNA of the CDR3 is TGTGCCCACGGGGGGGTTGGTGGGACAAACCAGTACGAGCAGTACTTC. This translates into CAHGGVGGTNQYEQYF.

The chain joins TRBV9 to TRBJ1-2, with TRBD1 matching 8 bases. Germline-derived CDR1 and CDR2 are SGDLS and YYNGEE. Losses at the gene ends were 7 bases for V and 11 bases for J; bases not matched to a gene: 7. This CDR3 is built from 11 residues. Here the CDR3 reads CASAGTGGYTF. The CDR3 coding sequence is TGTGCCAGCGCCGGGACAGGAGGATACACCTTC.

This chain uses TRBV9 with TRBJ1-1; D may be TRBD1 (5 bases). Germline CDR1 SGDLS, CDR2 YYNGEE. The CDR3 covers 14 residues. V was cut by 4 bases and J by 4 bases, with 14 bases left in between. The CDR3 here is CASSPSGGGTEAFF. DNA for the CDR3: TGTGCCAGCAGCCCAAGTGGGGGTGGCACTGAAGCTTTCTTT.